The clone carrying this T cell receptor beta chain was detected only a few times. Its antigen is still unknown. Since all of the isolated RNA was reverse transcribed, expressed TCRB transcripts were what got sequenced. Naive, central memory and regulatory T cell samples came to a mean of approximately 3.6 million reads. Method: immunoSEQ multiplex PCR; TCRdb's copy keeps in-frame clones and lacks some. The sample shows about 150,000 clones, 13% of them seen only once. These data come from a study of beta chain features in type 1 diabetes. Study findings and constraints: Significant though moderate, a shortening of TCRB CDR3s appeared in all four CD4+ subsets of Type 1 diabetes patients. cDNA sequencing could over-represent cells with high TCR expression. Patients with type 1 diabetes showed fewer VDJ junction insertions and more deletions.

CDR1 GTSNPN and CDR2 SVGIG come from the germline V gene (reference sequence). CDR3 length equals 13 residues. The V gene end was trimmed by 3 bases and the J gene end by 2 bases; junction bases not matched to a gene: 2. Each of the CD4+ naive, central memory, regulatory and stem cell-like memory populations was sorted via CD45RO/CCR7/CD25/CD127/CD95/CD27. The chain employs TRBV30 and TRBJ2-5; 8 bases align to TRBD1. The TCR comes from a man aged 18 to 35 with type 1 diabetes. The sample comprised central memory CD4+ T cells from blood. CDR3 protein: CAWSRQGQETQYF. CDR3 DNA sequence: TGTGCCTGGAGCCGACAGGGGCAAGAGACCCAGTACTTC.